Sequencing of this TCR beta chain was carried out in a study of blood T cell repertoires in COVID-19. Study information: Material from acute and convalescent COVID-19 was sourced from the United States, Italy and Spain. T cells, B-cell-depleted T cells, or PBMCs provided the cDNA or gDNA that served as material.

V was trimmed by 9 bases and J by 6 bases, leaving 20 bases between them. CDR1 ENHRY and CDR2 SYGVKD come from the germline V gene. This CDR3 spans 14 amino acids. This clone was seen just once. Sequencing used immunoSEQ multiplex PCR; TCRdb keeps in-frame clones, though not all of them. The table records approximately 300,000 clones, roughly 91% of them present only once. The sequence was collected from a man aged 25 to 40 with acute or convalescent COVID-19. V and J are TRBV10-3 and TRBJ1-2, with a tentative D call TRBD1 (5 bases). Input material: peripheral blood. This chain's CDR3 is CAIRGLGSVDGYTF. The CDR3 nucleotides read TGTGCCATACGGGGGTTGGGTTCGGTAGATGGCTACACCTTC.